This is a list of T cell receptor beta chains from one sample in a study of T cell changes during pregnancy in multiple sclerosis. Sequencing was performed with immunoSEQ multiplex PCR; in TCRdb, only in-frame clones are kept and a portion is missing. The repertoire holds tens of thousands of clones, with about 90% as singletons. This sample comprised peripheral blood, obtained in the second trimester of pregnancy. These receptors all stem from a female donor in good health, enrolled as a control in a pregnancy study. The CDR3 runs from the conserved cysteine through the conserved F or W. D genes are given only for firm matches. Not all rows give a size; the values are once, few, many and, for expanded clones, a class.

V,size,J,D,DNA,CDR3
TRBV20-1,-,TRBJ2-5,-,TGCAGTGCTAGCGGGGGAGAGACCCAGTACTTC,CSASGGETQYF
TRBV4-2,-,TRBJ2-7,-,TGTGCCAGCAGCCAAGGAGGGAGTGGCGGAGACGAGCAGTACTTC,CASSQGGSGGDEQYF
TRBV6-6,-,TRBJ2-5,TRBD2,TGTGCCAGCCACCCTAGGCTAGCGGGGGAAGAGACCCAGTACTTC,CASHPRLAGEETQYF
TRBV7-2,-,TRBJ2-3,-,TGTGCCAGCAGCTTAGGAGGGGGGGGAAAAAATACGCAGTATTTT,CASSLGGGGKNTQYF
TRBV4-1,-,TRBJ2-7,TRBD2,TGCGCCAGCAGCCACAGCGGGGAATGGGAGCAGTACTTC,CASSHSGEWEQYF
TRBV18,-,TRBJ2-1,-,TGTGCCAGCTCACCACTAACCGGGAGTAAGTGGAATGAGCAGTTCTTC,CASSPLTGSKWNEQFF
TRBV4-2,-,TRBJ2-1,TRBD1,TGTGCCAGCAGCCAAGGACAGGGGAGGAATGAGCAGTTCTTC,CASSQGQGRNEQFF
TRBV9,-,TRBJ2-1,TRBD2,TGTGCCAGCACCACGAGCGGGAGGGCATGGAATGAGCAGTTCTTC,CASTTSGRAWNEQFF
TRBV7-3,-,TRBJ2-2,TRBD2,TGTGCCAGCAGCTCGACTAGCGACGCCGGGGAGCTGTTTTTT,CASSSTSDAGELFF
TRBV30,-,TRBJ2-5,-,TGTGCCTGGAGTGTCCAGGGGGGAGAGACCCAGTACTTC,CAWSVQGGETQYF
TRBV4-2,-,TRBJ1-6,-,TGTGCCAGCAGCCAAGATTTTCGGGGTTCACCCCTCCACTTT,CASSQDFRGSPLHF
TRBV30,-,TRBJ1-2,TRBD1,TGTGCCTGGAGTGTGACAGGGGAACGCGGCTACACCTTC,CAWSVTGERGYTF
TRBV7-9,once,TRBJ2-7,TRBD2,TGTGCCAGCAGCTTGAGCGCGGGAGGGTACGAGCAGTACTTC,CASSLSAGGYEQYF
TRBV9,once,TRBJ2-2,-,TGTGCCAGCAGCCTGCAGGAACTCACCGGGGAGCTGTTTTTT,CASSLQELTGELFF
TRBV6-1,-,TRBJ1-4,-,TGTGCCAGCAGTGGAGATCTCGGGGATGAAAAACTGTTTTTT,CASSGDLGDEKLFF
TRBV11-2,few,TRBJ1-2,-,TGTGCCAGCCGTAACACAGGGCATGGCTACACCTTC,CASRNTGHGYTF
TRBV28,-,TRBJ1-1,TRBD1,TGTGCCAGCAAGGACAGGTACACTGAAGCTTTCTTT,CASKDRYTEAFF
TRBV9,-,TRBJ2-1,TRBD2,TGTGCCAGCAGCGTCCTAGCGGGAGGCGCCCCGGCCTCCTACAATGAGCAGTTCTTC,CASSVLAGGAPASYNEQFF
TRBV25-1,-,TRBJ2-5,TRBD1,TGTGCCAGCAGTGAAGGAGGACAGGGCCTCCAAGAGACCCAGTACTTC,CASSEGGQGLQETQYF
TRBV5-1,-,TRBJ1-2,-,TGCGCCAGCAGCTTACTGAGCGGAACGGGCTATGGCTACACCTTC,CASSLLSGTGYGYTF
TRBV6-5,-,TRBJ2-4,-,TGTGCCAGCAGTTACGATCCCGCTACCAAAAACATTCAGTACTTC,CASSYDPATKNIQYF
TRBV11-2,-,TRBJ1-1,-,TGTGCCAGCAGCTTATGGCTGGTCACTGAAGCTTTCTTT,CASSLWLVTEAFF
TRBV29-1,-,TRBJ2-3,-,TGCAGCGTTGGAGGGGCTAGCGTCACAGATACGCAGTATTTT,CSVGGASVTDTQYF
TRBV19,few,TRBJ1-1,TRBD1,TGTGCCAGTAGTATAAGGGGGCCTACTGAAGCTTTCTTT,CASSIRGPTEAFF
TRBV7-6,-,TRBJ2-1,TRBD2,TGTGCCAGCACGGCTTTTAGCGGGAGCGAAAATGAGCAGTTCTTC,CASTAFSGSENEQFF
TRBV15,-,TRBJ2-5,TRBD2,TGTGCCACCAGCAGGACTAGCGGGACTTCAAAAGAGACCCAGTACTTC,CATSRTSGTSKETQYF
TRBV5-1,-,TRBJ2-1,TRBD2,TGCGCCAGCAGCGGAGGGACTAGCGGGGGGGATGAGCAGTTCTTC,CASSGGTSGGDEQFF
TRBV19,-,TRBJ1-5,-,TGTGCCAGTAGTAGGCGGTCGGTGGGCAATCAGCCCCAGCATTTT,CASSRRSVGNQPQHF
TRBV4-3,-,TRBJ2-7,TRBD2,TGCGCCAGCAGCCAAGATGGAGGGACTAGCGGGTATTACGAGCAGTACTTC,CASSQDGGTSGYYEQYF
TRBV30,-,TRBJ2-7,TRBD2,TGTGCCTGTTCAGCGGGGGCGTACGAGCAGTACTTC,CACSAGAYEQYF
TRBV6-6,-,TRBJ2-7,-,TGTGCCAGCAGTTACGGGGCGTTCCAGGGAAACTACGAGCAGTACTTC,CASSYGAFQGNYEQYF
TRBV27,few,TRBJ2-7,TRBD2,TGTGCCAGCAGTGTATTCGCGGGACTAGCGCACGAGCAGTACTTC,CASSVFAGLAHEQYF
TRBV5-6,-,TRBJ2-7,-,TGTGCCAGCAGCTTGTGGACAGCGAAAAGTTCCTACGAGCAGTACTTC,CASSLWTAKSSYEQYF
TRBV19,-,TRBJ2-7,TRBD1,TGTGCCAGTAGCAACCGCCGGGACAGGGGCCCCTACGAGCAGTACTTC,CASSNRRDRGPYEQYF
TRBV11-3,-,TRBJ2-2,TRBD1,TGTGCCAGCAGCTTACTATCAGGGGGCACCGGGGAGCTGTTTTTT,CASSLLSGGTGELFF
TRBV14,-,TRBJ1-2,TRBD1,TGTGCCAGCAGCCAGGGACAGAACTATGGCTACACCTTC,CASSQGQNYGYTF
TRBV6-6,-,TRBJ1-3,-,TGTGCCAGCATCCCGACCAGCCGGGGCACCATATATTTT,CASIPTSRGTIYF
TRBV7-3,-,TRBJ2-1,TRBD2,TGTGCCAGCAGGAGCGGGGGAGATTACAATGAGCAGTTCTTC,CASRSGGDYNEQFF
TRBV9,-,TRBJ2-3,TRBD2,TGTGCCAGCAGCAAAGGAGGTAGCGGGGATACGCAGTATTTT,CASSKGGSGDTQYF
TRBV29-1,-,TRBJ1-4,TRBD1,TGCAGCGTTGGCGGGGCAGGGGGTAATGAAAAACTGTTTTTT,CSVGGAGGNEKLFF
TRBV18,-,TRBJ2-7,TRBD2,TGTGCCAGCTCACCAGGTAGCGGGGGGCCATACGAGCAGTACTTC,CASSPGSGGPYEQYF
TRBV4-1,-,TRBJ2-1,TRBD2,TGCGCCAGCAGCCCTACTAGCGGCTTTTGGAATGAGCAGTTCTTC,CASSPTSGFWNEQFF